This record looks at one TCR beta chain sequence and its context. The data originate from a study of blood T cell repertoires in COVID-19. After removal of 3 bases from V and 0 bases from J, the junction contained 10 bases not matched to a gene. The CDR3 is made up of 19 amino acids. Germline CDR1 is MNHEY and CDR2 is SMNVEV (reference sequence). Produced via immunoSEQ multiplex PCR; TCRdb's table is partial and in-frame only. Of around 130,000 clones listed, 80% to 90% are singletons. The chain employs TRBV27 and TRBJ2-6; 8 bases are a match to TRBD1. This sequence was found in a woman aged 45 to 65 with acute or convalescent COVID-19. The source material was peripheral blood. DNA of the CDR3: TGTGCCAGCAGTTTGGCCCAGGGGGCGATCGGCTCTGGGGCCAACGTCCTGACTTTC. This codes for CASSLAQGAIGSGANVLTF.